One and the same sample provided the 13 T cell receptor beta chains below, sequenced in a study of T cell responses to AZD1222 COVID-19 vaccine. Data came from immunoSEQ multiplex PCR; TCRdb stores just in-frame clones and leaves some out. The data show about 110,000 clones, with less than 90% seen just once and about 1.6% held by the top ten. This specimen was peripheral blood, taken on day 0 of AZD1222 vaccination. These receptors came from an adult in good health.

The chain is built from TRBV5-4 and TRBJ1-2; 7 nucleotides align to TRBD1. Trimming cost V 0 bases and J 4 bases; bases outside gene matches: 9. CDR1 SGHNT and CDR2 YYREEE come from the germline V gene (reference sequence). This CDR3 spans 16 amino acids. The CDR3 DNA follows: TGTGCCAGCAGCTTGGGGGGGGGACAGAGAGTCTATGGCTACACCTTC. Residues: CASSLGGGQRVYGYTF. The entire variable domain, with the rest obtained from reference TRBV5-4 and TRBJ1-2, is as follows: ETGVTQSPTHLIKTRGQQVTLRCSSQSGHNTVSWYQQALGQGPQFIFQYYREEENGRGNFPPRFSGLQFPNYSSELNVNALELDDSALYLCASSLGGGQRVYGYTFGSGTRLTVV.

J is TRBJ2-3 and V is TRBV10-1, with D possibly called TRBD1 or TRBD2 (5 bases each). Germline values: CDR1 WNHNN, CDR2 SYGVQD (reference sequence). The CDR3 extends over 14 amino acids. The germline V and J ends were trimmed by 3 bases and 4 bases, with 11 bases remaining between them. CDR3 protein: CASSDTGTSDTQYF. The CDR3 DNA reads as TGCGCCAGCAGTGATACCGGGACCTCAGATACGCAGTATTTT.

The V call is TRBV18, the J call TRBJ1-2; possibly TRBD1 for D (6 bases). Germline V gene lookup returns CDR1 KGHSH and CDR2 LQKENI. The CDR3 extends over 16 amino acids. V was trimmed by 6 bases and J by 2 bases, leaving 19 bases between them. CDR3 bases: TGTGCCAGCTCCCTTGGGCTGGTTCAGGGGAACTATGGCTACACCTTC. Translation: CASSLGLVQGNYGYTF. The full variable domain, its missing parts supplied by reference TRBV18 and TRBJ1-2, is NAGVMQNPRHLVRRRGQEARLRCSPMKGHSHVYWYRQLPEEGLKFMVYLQKENIIDESGMPKERFSAEFPKEGPSILRIQQVVRGDSAAYFCASSLGLVQGNYGYTFGSGTRLTVV.

The CDR3 here is CASSWGTGSTGELFF. The CDR3, as DNA: TGTGCCAGCAGCTGGGGGACAGGGAGCACCGGGGAGCTGTTTTTT. This sequence joins TRBV5-4 and TRBJ2-2; TRBD1 matches 9 bases. This CDR3 spans 15 amino acids. V was pared by 3 bases and J by 4 bases, with 4 bases of the junction left unmatched. Germline V gene sequence: CDR1 SGHNT, CDR2 YYREEE (reference sequence).

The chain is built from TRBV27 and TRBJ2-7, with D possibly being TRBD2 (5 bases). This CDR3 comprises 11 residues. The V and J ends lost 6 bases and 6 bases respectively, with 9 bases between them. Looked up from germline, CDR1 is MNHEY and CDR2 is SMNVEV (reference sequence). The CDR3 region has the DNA TGTGCCAGCAGGGGGAGCATCGAGCAGTACTTC. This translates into CASRGSIEQYF.

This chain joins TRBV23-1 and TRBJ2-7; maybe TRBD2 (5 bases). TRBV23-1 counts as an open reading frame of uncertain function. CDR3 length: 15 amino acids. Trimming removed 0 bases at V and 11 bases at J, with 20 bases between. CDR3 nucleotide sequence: TGCGCCAGCAGTCAATCACGGGATGGGTTTTCTGAGAAGTACTTC. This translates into CASSQSRDGFSEKYF.

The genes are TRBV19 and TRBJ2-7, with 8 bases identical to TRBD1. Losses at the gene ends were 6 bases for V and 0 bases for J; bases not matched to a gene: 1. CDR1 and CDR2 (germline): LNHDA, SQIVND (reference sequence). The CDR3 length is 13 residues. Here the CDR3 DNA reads TGTGCCAGTAGCCAGGGGGCCTCCTACGAGCAGTACTTC. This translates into CASSQGASYEQYF.

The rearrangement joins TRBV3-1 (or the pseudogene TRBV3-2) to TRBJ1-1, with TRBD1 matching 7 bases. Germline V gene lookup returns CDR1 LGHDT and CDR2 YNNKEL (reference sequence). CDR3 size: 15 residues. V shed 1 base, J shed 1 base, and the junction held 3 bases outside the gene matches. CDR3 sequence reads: CASSQARTGNTEAFF. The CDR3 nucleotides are TGTGCCAGCAGCCAAGCCAGGACAGGGAACACTGAAGCTTTCTTT.

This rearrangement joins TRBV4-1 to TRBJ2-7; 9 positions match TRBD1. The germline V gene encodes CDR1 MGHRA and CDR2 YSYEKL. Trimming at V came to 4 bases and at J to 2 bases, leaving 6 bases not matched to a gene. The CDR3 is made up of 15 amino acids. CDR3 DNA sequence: TGCGCCAGCAGCCGAACAGGGGGCGCTCCCTACGAGCAGTACTTC. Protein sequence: CASSRTGGAPYEQYF.

CDR3 region: CSVVRGERIVQETQYF. Here the CDR3 DNA reads TGCAGCGTTGTTAGGGGGGAGCGAATCGTCCAAGAGACCCAGTACTTC. This rearrangement joins TRBV29-1 to TRBJ2-5; tentatively, D is TRBD1 or TRBD2 (6 bases each). V lost 4 bases, J lost 1 base, and 19 bases lay in between. The CDR3 is made up of 16 amino acids. CDR1 and CDR2 (germline): SQVTM, ANQGSEA. The full variable domain, its missing parts supplied by reference TRBV29-1 and TRBJ2-5, is SAVISQKPSRDICQRGTSLTIQCQVDSQVTMMFWYRQQPGQSLTLIATANQGSEATYESGFVIDKFPISRPNLTFSTLTVSNMSPEDSSIYLCSVVRGERIVQETQYFGPGTRLLVL.

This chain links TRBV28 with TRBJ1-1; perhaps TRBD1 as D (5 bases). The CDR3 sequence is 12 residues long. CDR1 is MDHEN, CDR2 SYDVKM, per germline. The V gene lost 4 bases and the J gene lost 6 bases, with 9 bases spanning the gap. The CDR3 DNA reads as TGTGCCAGCAGTTCAGGGACCGCTGAAGCTTTCTTT. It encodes CASSSGTAEAFF.

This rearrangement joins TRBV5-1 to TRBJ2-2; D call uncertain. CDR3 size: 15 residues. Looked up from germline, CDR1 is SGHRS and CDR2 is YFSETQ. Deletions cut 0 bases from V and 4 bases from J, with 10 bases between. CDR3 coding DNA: TGCGCCAGCAGCTTGGCTGGCGTCGGCACCGGGGAGCTGTTTTTT. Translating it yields CASSLAGVGTGELFF.

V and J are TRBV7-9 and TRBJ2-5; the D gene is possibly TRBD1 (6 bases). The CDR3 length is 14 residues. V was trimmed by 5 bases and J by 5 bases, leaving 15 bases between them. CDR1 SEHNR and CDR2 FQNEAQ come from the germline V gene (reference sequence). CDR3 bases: TGTGCCAGCAGCACAACGGCAGGGGACGAGACCCAGTACTTC. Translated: CASSTTAGDETQYF.